Listed here are 13 T cell receptor beta chains from one sample, sequenced in a study of cytomegalovirus exposure and HLA in healthy donors. 13 Jbeta primers and 60 Vbeta primers were used for the PCR. Generated by immunoSEQ multiplex PCR, the TCRdb table keeps only in-frame clones and is missing some. The sample holds around 170,000 clones, roughly four fifths seen once. Sequencing input: PBMCs. These receptors originate from a man younger than 30 in good health and CMV-seronegative.

The J gene is TRBJ1-2, the V gene TRBV7-2, with D perhaps matching TRBD1 (6 bases). CDR3 length: 15 amino acids. Germline V gene sequence: CDR1 SGHTA, CDR2 FQGNSA. The V end lost 0 bases, the J end lost 7 bases, and 15 bases lay between the germline ends. CDR3 amino acids: CASSLALSGGFGYTF. CDR3 DNA sequence: TGTGCCAGCAGCTTAGCCCTCTCGGGGGGCTTTGGCTACACCTTC.

This clone has just one count. The chain recombines TRBV7-2 with TRBJ2-7, with TRBD2 matching 8 bases. CDR1 SGHTA and CDR2 FQGNSA come from the germline V gene. CDR3 size: 17 residues. Trimming cost V 5 bases and J 1 base; bases outside gene matches: 13. This CDR3 reads CASSRPPGRGASYEQYF. Written as DNA, the CDR3 is TGTGCCAGCAGCCGACCCCCCGGGAGGGGGGCGTCCTACGAGCAGTACTTC.

This chain links TRBV10-3 with TRBJ1-3; D remains unclear. CDR3 length: 14 amino acids. V lost 4 bases and J lost 0, with 7 bases in between. Germline CDR1 and CDR2: ENHRY and SYGVKD. The CDR3 loop is CAISAVGSGNTIYF. The CDR3, as DNA: TGTGCCATCAGTGCAGTTGGCTCTGGAAACACCATATATTTT.

V is TRBV30 and J is TRBJ1-1; 7 bases line up with TRBD1. The V segment lost 3 bases and the J segment 2 bases; nucleotides outside the gene matches: 3. The germline CDR1 and CDR2 sequences are GTSNPN and SVGIG (reference sequence). The CDR3 consists of 13 residues. CDR3 sequence (DNA): TGTGCCTGGAGCCGACAGGGAAACACTGAAGCTTTCTTT. This gives the protein CAWSRQGNTEAFF.

The rearrangement joins TRBV5-8 to TRBJ2-5; the match to TRBD1 covers 8 bases. After removal of 4 bases from V and 5 bases from J, the junction contained 4 bases not matched to a gene. Germline lookup yields CDR1 SGHTS and CDR2 YDEGEE. This CDR3 contains 13 residues. CDR3 sequence (DNA): TGTGCCAGCAGCATCCAGGGGGCTGAGACCCAGTACTTC. Its protein is CASSIQGAETQYF.

The chain employs TRBV7-8 and TRBJ2-5, with 7 bases identical to TRBD2. CDR1 and CDR2 from the germline V gene are SGHVS and FQNEAQ. Germline trimming cut 6 bases from V and 2 bases from J; bases unmatched to any gene: 12. The CDR3 sequence is 16 residues long. This CDR3 is CASSFREGSGQETQYF. CDR3 sequence (DNA): TGTGCCAGCAGTTTCAGGGAGGGGTCGGGGCAAGAGACCCAGTACTTC.

The chain employs TRBV2 and TRBJ1-3; possibly TRBD1 for D (5 bases). Trimming took off 6 bases at V and 3 bases at J, with 12 bases between the two ends. Germline CDR1 and CDR2: SNHLY and FYNNEI. The CDR3 contains 14 residues. Here the CDR3 DNA reads TGTGCCAGCAGGGATGTCGGGGGTGGAAACACCATATATTTT. Its translation is CASRDVGGGNTIYF.

This chain joins TRBV2 and TRBJ1-1, with 7 bases matching TRBD1. This CDR3 is built from 15 residues. Germline trimming cut 1 base from V and 4 bases from J; bases unmatched to any gene: 6. Germline V gene data show CDR1 as SNHLY and CDR2 as FYNNEI. As DNA, the CDR3 is TGTGCCAGCAGTGAAGGCCCCCAGGGGGTCACTGAAGCTTTCTTT. Translating it yields CASSEGPQGVTEAFF.

This chain connects TRBV9 to TRBJ2-1; possibly TRBD2 for D (6 bases). CDR3 length equals 13 residues. V was shortened by 4 bases and J by 7 bases, with 12 bases between the two germline ends. Germline V lookup: CDR1 SGDLS, CDR2 YYNGEE. The DNA for the CDR3 is TGTGCCAGCAGCCCGGGGGTTTTGAATGAGCAGTTCTTC. Translation gives CASSPGVLNEQFF.

The chain uses TRBV19 and TRBJ1-5; D gene ambiguous. The CDR3 runs to 13 residues. Germline CDR1 is LNHDA and CDR2 is SQIVND (reference sequence). Trimming pared 1 base from V and 10 bases from J, leaving 11 bases between. CDR3 protein: CASSIAPGQPQHF. The CDR3 bases are TGTGCCAGTAGTATAGCCCCAGGCCAACCCCAGCATTTT.

The rearrangement uses TRBV27 and TRBJ2-7, with 14 bases fitting TRBD2. This CDR3 spans 15 amino acids. Germline values: CDR1 MNHEY, CDR2 SMNVEV (reference sequence). After removal of 3 bases from V and 2 bases from J, the junction contained 0 bases not matched to a gene. The CDR3 is CASSLTSGRAYEQYF. The DNA of the CDR3 is TGTGCCAGCAGTTTGACTAGCGGGAGGGCCTACGAGCAGTACTTC.

This clone has just a few counts. The CDR3 DNA sequence: TGTGCCAGCAGTCACACCGGGACAGGGATCAATCAGCCCCAGCATTTT. It yields the protein CASSHTGTGINQPQHF. The V and J genes are TRBV6-6 and TRBJ1-5, with 9 positions matching TRBD1. This CDR3 is built from 16 residues. CDR1 and CDR2 (germline): MNHNY, SVGAGI (reference sequence). V lost 5 bases and J lost 3; bases outside the gene matches: 8.

The V and J genes are TRBV5-6 and TRBJ2-3; no definite D call. The CDR3 runs 15 residues. Germline V gives CDR1 SGHDT, CDR2 YYEEEE. V was trimmed by 1 base and J by 1 base, leaving 10 bases between them. This CDR3 is CASSLLASGTDTQYF. CDR3 bases: TGTGCCAGCAGCTTGTTGGCTTCTGGCACAGATACGCAGTATTTT. Combining the CDR3 with reference TRBV5-6 and TRBJ2-3 gives the whole variable domain DAGVTQSPTHLIKTRGQQVTLRCSPKSGHDTVSWYQQALGQGPQFIFQYYEEEERQRGNFPDRFSGHQFPNYSSELNVNALLLGDSALYLCASSLLASGTDTQYFGPGTRLTVL.